This T cell receptor beta chain was sequenced for a study of T cells in Graves' hyperthyroidism and ophthalmopathy. As for the study in general: Peripheral blood was acquired at first diagnosis, ahead of any therapy whatsoever. Findings of the study overall: Most thyroid clonotypes expanded above 0.001 appeared in blood too.

Patients showing uncontrolled infection, other autoimmune disease, pregnancy or lactation were ineligible. Around 10 ml fresh peripheral blood yielded the PBMCs. Amplified TCR beta CDR3 regions derived from RNA transcripts. First-round RT-PCR targeting the TCR CDR3 was performed with the HTBI primer set. TCRdb ran MiXCR on the multiplex PCR reads and lists one entry per CDR3 protein. The sample includes nearly 750,000 distinct CDR3 sequences, around a third seen only once; the top ten take roughly 31%. This clonotype showed up many times. Its antigen is unknown. The clonotype originates from a woman in her thirties or forties with Graves' hyperthyroidism. The sample taken for sequencing was blood.

CDR3 region: CSVWAETQYF. The CDR3 DNA reads TGCAGCGTTTGGGCAGAGACCCAGTACTTC. This chain uses TRBV29-1 with TRBJ2-5; no clear D gene. The length of the CDR3 is 10 residues. The V end lost 5 bases, the J end lost 4 bases, and 5 bases lay between the germline ends. Per the germline V gene, CDR1 is SQVTM and CDR2 is ANQGSEA. Based on the CDR3 plus reference TRBV29-1 and TRBJ2-5, the full variable domain is SAVISQKPSRDICQRGTSLTIQCQVDSQVTMMFWYRQQPGQSLTLIATANQGSEATYESGFVIDKFPISRPNLTFSTLTVSNMSPEDSSIYLCSVWAETQYFGPGTRLLVL.